These 27 T cell receptor beta chains share one sample of origin, sequenced in a study of cytomegalovirus exposure and HLA in healthy donors (dated by TCRdb to 2015 to 2018). The library was made by the immunoSEQ multiplex PCR assay. For the multiplex PCR, a mixture combining 60 forward primers for TCR Vbeta segments and 13 reverse primers for TCR Jbeta segments was used. TCRdb limited this immuneACCESS table to in-frame rearrangements with V and J called. A share of clones is missing; checked studies link under half to unresolved V genes, and the rest is unexplained. The sample table shows 190,000 or so clones, and 80% are seen once. The ten largest clones add up to about 0.64% of the sample. Sequenced: PBMCs. These receptors were taken from a boy younger than 18 in good health and CMV-seronegative.

The chain joins TRBV10-1 to TRBJ2-7; 9 positions match TRBD1. CDR1 and CDR2 from the germline V gene are WNHNN and SYGVQD (reference sequence). Germline trimming cut 0 bases from V and 2 bases from J; bases unmatched to any gene: 2. This CDR3 is 15 amino acids long. This CDR3 reads CASSESRTGAYEQYF. The CDR3 DNA is TGCGCCAGCAGTGAGTCTAGGACAGGGGCCTACGAGCAGTACTTC.

The chain carries TRBV6-6 and TRBJ1-5; 8 bases agree with TRBD1. V was clipped by 4 bases and J by 5 bases; unmatched bases: 7. The CDR3 has 15 residues. CDR1 and CDR2 from the germline V gene are MNHNY and SVGAGI (reference sequence). In DNA, the CDR3 is TGTGCCAGCAGTTCGTCAGGGGGCAGGGATCAGCCCCAGCATTTT. Amino acids: CASSSSGGRDQPQHF.

A note on this clone: A read error may account for a junction end that differs from germline. In DNA form, the CDR3 reads TGTGCCAGCACCATAATCCGGGGGACCGAGGAGTACTTC. It translates to CASTIIRGTEEYF. This chain links TRBV27 with TRBJ2-7; TRBD2 might be the D (6 bases). The germline V gene has CDR1 MNHEY and CDR2 SMNVEV (reference sequence). This CDR3 has 13 residues.

The rearrangement joins TRBV11-1 to TRBJ2-1, with 8 bases identical to TRBD1. This CDR3 comprises 14 residues. Germline CDR1 reads SGHAT; CDR2 reads FQDESV (reference sequence). V lost 5 bases and J lost 7; bases outside the gene matches: 7. The CDR3 protein is CASSGRDRRNEQFF. The CDR3, as DNA: TGTGCCAGCAGCGGCCGGGACAGGAGAAATGAGCAGTTCTTC.

This clone appeared a few times. This chain uses TRBV7-9 with TRBJ1-2; 9 bases line up with TRBD1. CDR1 and CDR2 from the germline V gene are SEHNR and FQNEAQ (reference sequence). CDR3 size: 17 residues. J lost 4 bases, V lost 5 bases, and 14 bases had no gene match. The CDR3 DNA reads as TGTGCCAGCAGCGTGCGGGACAGGGCGTTTGGTGGCTATGGCTACACCTTC. Translation gives CASSVRDRAFGGYGYTF.

This clone has just a few counts. This chain links TRBV30 with TRBJ1-2, with D maybe TRBD1 (5 bases). The CDR3 totals 13 residues. The germline V gene has CDR1 GTSNPN and CDR2 SVGIG (reference sequence). The germline V and J ends were trimmed by 8 bases and 2 bases, with 15 bases remaining between them. Here the CDR3 DNA reads TGTGCCGGAACAGATTGGGGCAACTATGGCTACACCTTC. Residues: CAGTDWGNYGYTF. The variable domain in full, completed from reference TRBV30 and TRBJ1-2, reads SQTIHQWPATLVQPVGSPLSLECTVEGTSNPNLYWYRQAAGRGLQLLFYSVGIGQISSEVPQNLSASRPQDRQFILSSKKLLLSDSGFYLCAGTDWGNYGYTFGSGTRLTVV.

The chain carries TRBV19 and TRBJ2-5; 9 bases are a match to TRBD1. In germline, CDR1 is LNHDA, CDR2 SQIVND (reference sequence). The J segment lost 5 bases and the V segment lost 5 bases, leaving 6 bases of the junction unmatched. This CDR3 region has 14 residues. The CDR3 bases are TGTGCCAGTAGTGCCGACAGGGGGTGGGAGACCCAGTACTTC. The encoded protein is CASSADRGWETQYF.

The chain combines TRBV5-1 with TRBJ1-2; possible D gene TRBD1, 6 bases. V was trimmed by 4 bases and J by 3 bases, leaving 16 bases between them. The V gene's germline CDR1 is SGHRS and CDR2 YFSETQ. The CDR3 has 15 amino acids. The CDR3, as DNA: TGCGCCAGCAGCCCAAGGGGGGGGATGGACTATGGCTACACCTTC. Encoded protein: CASSPRGGMDYGYTF.

The CDR3 sequence is CATSSRSGRASYEQYF. For the CDR3, the DNA is TGTGCCACCAGCAGTAGAAGCGGGAGGGCTTCCTACGAGCAGTACTTC. V usage is TRBV15 and J usage is TRBJ2-7, with 10 bases fitting TRBD2. This CDR3 has 16 amino acids. Germline V gives CDR1 LNHNV, CDR2 YYDKDF (reference sequence). The V and J ends lost 3 bases and 1 base, in that order; junction bases with no gene match: 6.

The genes are TRBV5-1 and TRBJ1-2; D possibly corresponds to TRBD1 (5 bases). V was trimmed by 1 base and J by 3 bases, leaving 16 bases between them. CDR3 length: 16 amino acids. Germline lookup yields CDR1 SGHRS and CDR2 YFSETQ. The CDR3 sequence: CASSLPRGEGDYGYTF. The CDR3 coding sequence is TGCGCCAGCAGCTTGCCCCGGGGGGAAGGTGACTATGGCTACACCTTC.

This sequence joins TRBV7-9 and TRBJ2-7; 9 bases are shared with TRBD1. The CDR3 sequence is 14 residues long. Germline values: CDR1 SEHNR, CDR2 FQNEAQ (reference sequence). Unmatched junction bases numbered 3, after V lost 5 bases and J lost 1 base. CDR3 in DNA: TGTGCCAGCAGCCCAGGGACAGGGTCCTACGAGCAGTACTTC. It is translated as CASSPGTGSYEQYF.

The chain uses TRBV10-3 and TRBJ1-6; 8 bases are a match to TRBD1. CDR1 and CDR2 (germline): ENHRY, SYGVKD. The CDR3 spans 15 residues. The V segment lost 2 bases and the J segment 7 bases; nucleotides outside the gene matches: 4. CDR3 amino acids: CAISEGGQANSPLHF. DNA of the CDR3: TGTGCCATCAGTGAGGGGGGACAGGCGAATTCACCCCTCCACTTT.

The CDR3 DNA sequence: TGTGCCTGGAGTGTAAGGCGGTTTGGGACTAGCGGAGTCTCCTACGAGCAGTACTTC. Amino acid sequence: CAWSVRRFGTSGVSYEQYF. The chain links TRBV30 to TRBJ2-7; 11 nucleotides agree with TRBD2. Losses at the gene ends were 0 bases for V and 0 bases for J; bases not matched to a gene: 13. The CDR3 runs to 19 residues. Germline CDR1 reads GTSNPN; CDR2 reads SVGIG (reference sequence).

This rearrangement joins TRBV30 to TRBJ2-1; D not certain. Germline CDR1 and CDR2: GTSNPN and SVGIG (reference sequence). This CDR3 is built from 12 residues. Trimming removed 2 bases from V and 5 bases from J, with 7 bases in between. The CDR3 coding sequence is TGTGCCTGGAGTATAACTAACAATGAGCAGTTCTTC. Its protein product is CAWSITNNEQFF.

This chain links TRBV7-2 with TRBJ1-4; perhaps TRBD1 as D (5 bases). The CDR3 spans 15 residues. Germline values: CDR1 SGHTA, CDR2 FQGNSA. Trimming removed 1 base at V and 7 bases at J, with 13 bases between. CDR3 bases: TGTGCCAGCAGCTTAGGAAGGGGAATAGGTGAAAAACTGTTTTTT. Protein: CASSLGRGIGEKLFF.

Worth noting for this clone: Relative to the germline gene, one junction end is altered; a read error may explain this. The CDR3 spells CATSRGGRNEQLF. Here the CDR3 DNA reads TGTGCCACCAGCAGAGGAGGGCGGAATGAGCAGCTCTTC. The chain is built from TRBV15 and TRBJ2-1; the D gene is possibly TRBD2 (5 bases). CDR1 is LNHNV, CDR2 YYDKDF, per germline (reference sequence). There are 13 residues in the CDR3.

V gene TRBV11-3 combines with J gene TRBJ1-3, with D tentatively TRBD1 (6 bases). The CDR3 sequence is 16 residues long. Between the trimmed V and J ends, which lost 5 bases and 0 bases, there was a span of 14 bases. Germline lookup yields CDR1 SGHNT and CDR2 YENEEA. Here the CDR3 DNA reads TGTGCCAGCAGCCCCGAGGGGGACCTCTCTGGAAACACCATATATTTT. Translating gives CASSPEGDLSGNTIYF.

The rearrangement links TRBV19 to TRBJ2-3; maybe TRBD1 (5 bases). The CDR3 has 15 residues. The V gene lost 3 bases and the J gene lost 0 bases, with 10 bases spanning the gap. Per germline, CDR1 LNHDA and CDR2 SQIVND (reference sequence). The CDR3 coding sequence is TGTGCCAGTAGTATCACAGGACCTAGCACAGATACGCAGTATTTT. Translated, it gives CASSITGPSTDTQYF.

The CDR3 sequence: CASSTQRGVHYGYTF. As DNA, the CDR3 is TGTGCCAGTAGTACACAACGGGGGGTCCACTATGGCTACACCTTC. The rearrangement joins TRBV19 to TRBJ1-2; TRBD1 might be the D (5 bases). Trimming removed 4 bases at V and 3 bases at J, with 15 bases between. The CDR3 extends over 15 amino acids. The germline gives CDR1 LNHDA, CDR2 SQIVND (reference sequence). Combining the CDR3 with reference TRBV19 and TRBJ1-2 gives the whole variable domain DGGITQSPKYLFRKEGQNVTLSCEQNLNHDAMYWYRQDPGQGLRLIYYSQIVNDFQKGDIAEGYSVSREKKESFPLTVTSAQKNPTAFYLCASSTQRGVHYGYTFGSGTRLTVV.

This chain connects TRBV19 to TRBJ1-1, with D perhaps TRBD1 (5 bases). Looked up from germline, CDR1 is LNHDA and CDR2 is SQIVND (reference sequence). Trimming removed 6 bases from V and 1 base from J, with 12 bases in between. The CDR3 spans 14 residues. The CDR3: CASSISTENTEAFF. CDR3 in DNA: TGTGCCAGTAGCATCTCGACAGAGAACACTGAAGCTTTCTTT.

The chain links TRBV11-3 to TRBJ2-7; TRBD1 is a possible D gene (5 bases). Germline CDR1 and CDR2: SGHNT and YENEEA. V gave up 1 base and J gave up 3 bases, with 13 bases separating them. The CDR3 is made up of 15 amino acids. The CDR3 sequence: CASSLGAGALYEQYF. CDR3 sequence (DNA): TGTGCCAGCAGCTTAGGGGCTGGGGCCCTCTACGAGCAGTACTTC. The full variable domain, in which reference TRBV11-3 and TRBJ2-7 provide the parts outside the CDR3, is EAGVVQSPRYKIIEKKQPVAFWCNPISGHNTLYWYLQNLGQGPELLIRYENEEAVDDSQLPKDRFSAERLKGVDSTLKIQPAELGDSAVYLCASSLGAGALYEQYFGPGTRLTVT.

This sequence joins TRBV4-1 and TRBJ1-2; 8 positions agree with TRBD1. Germline lookup yields CDR1 MGHRA and CDR2 YSYEKL. V dropped 0 bases and J dropped 0; count of bases not matched to a gene: 6. The CDR3 has 17 residues. The CDR3 is CASSQDPGQGTNYGYTF. The CDR3 DNA follows: TGCGCCAGCAGCCAAGATCCCGGACAGGGAACTAACTATGGCTACACCTTC.

This clone was seen only a few times. This chain joins TRBV10-3 and TRBJ1-1, with 8 bases fitting TRBD1. Germline assignment: CDR1 ENHRY and CDR2 SYGVKD. The CDR3 loop spans 13 amino acids. Unmatched junction bases numbered 3, after V lost 6 bases and J lost 3 bases. Here the CDR3 DNA reads TGTGCCATCAGGCCGGGACAGGACACTGAAGCTTTCTTT. It codes for CAIRPGQDTEAFF.

This clone was counted only a few times. This chain connects TRBV7-2 to TRBJ1-3; D might be TRBD1 (5 bases). CDR1 is SGHTA, CDR2 FQGNSA, per germline. The CDR3 contains 15 residues. Trimming pared 5 bases from V and 4 bases from J, leaving 15 bases between. The CDR3 loop is CASSRQWGTGNTIYF. CDR3 bases: TGTGCCAGCAGCCGACAGTGGGGCACCGGAAACACCATATATTTT.

The chain couples TRBV11-3 to TRBJ1-2; 8 nucleotides match TRBD1. There are 12 residues in the CDR3. Germline V gene sequence: CDR1 SGHNT, CDR2 YENEEA. J gave up 7 bases and V 3 bases, and 1 base lay outside the gene matches. This chain's CDR3 is CASSFDRGGYTF. The CDR3, as DNA: TGTGCCAGCAGCTTCGACAGGGGTGGCTACACCTTC.

The V and J genes are TRBV5-6 and TRBJ1-1; TRBD1 aligns across 8 bases. The CDR3 is 18 residues long. The J segment lost 1 base and the V segment lost 0 bases, leaving 11 bases of the junction unmatched. The V gene's germline CDR1 is SGHDT and CDR2 YYEEEE. Here the CDR3 reads CASSLVSGGAWRNTEAFF. DNA of the CDR3: TGTGCCAGCAGCTTGGTCTCAGGGGGCGCATGGAGGAACACTGAAGCTTTCTTT.

V and J are TRBV5-6 and TRBJ2-1; D possibly corresponds to TRBD2 (5 bases). Germline lookup yields CDR1 SGHDT and CDR2 YYEEEE. Trimming removed 1 base at V and 0 bases at J, with 11 bases between. The CDR3 has 16 residues. CDR3 DNA sequence: TGTGCCAGCAGCTTGCGGATGGGGAGCTCCTACAATGAGCAGTTCTTC. Amino acids: CASSLRMGSSYNEQFF.